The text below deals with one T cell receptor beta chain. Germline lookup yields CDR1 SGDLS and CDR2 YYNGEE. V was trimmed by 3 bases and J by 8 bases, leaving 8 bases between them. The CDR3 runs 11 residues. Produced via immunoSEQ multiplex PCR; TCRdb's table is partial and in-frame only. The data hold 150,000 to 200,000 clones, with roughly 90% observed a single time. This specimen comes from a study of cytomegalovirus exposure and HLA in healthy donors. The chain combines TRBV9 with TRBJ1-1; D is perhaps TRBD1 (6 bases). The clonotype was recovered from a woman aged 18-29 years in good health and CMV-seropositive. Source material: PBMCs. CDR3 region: CASSGGREAFF. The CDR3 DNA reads TGTGCCAGCAGCGGGGGGCGGGAAGCTTTCTTT.